Listed below are T cell receptor beta chains from one sample, sequenced in a study of T-cell memory formation after mild COVID-19. TCRdb itself ran the 5' RACE reads through MiXCR, one entry per CDR3 protein. The sample records roughly 580,000 distinct CDR3 sequences, approximately 18% being singletons. What was sequenced was PBMCs or a T cell subset sorted from them (not recorded which). These receptor sequences come from an adult woman who had mild COVID-19 (a few samples of this study predate the infection). Cell type and time point are not known. Each CDR3 is given with its conserved first and last residue. The D gene is left open where the match is weak. Some rows mark clone size as missing; the rest say once, few, many or name a class of expanded clone.

J	V	D	size	CDR3	DNA
TRBJ2-7	TRBV9	-	few	CASSADPGATYEQYF	TGTGCCAGCAGCGCCGATCCAGGTGCGACCTACGAGCAGTACTTC
TRBJ1-1	TRBV5-4	TRBD1	few	CASSLPGQGAGAFF	TGTGCCAGCAGCTTACCGGGACAGGGGGCCGGAGCTTTCTTT
TRBJ1-2	TRBV9	TRBD1	-	CASSVAPDREVGYTF	TGTGCCAGCAGCGTAGCGCCTGACAGGGAGGTAGGCTACACCTTC
TRBJ2-7	TRBV5-5	TRBD1	few	CASSYYTGTGKVGYEQYF	TGTGCCAGCAGTTATTATACCGGGACAGGGAAGGTTGGGTACGAGCAGTACTTC
TRBJ2-2	TRBV20-1	-	-	CSARALRTTGELFF	TGCAGTGCTAGAGCTCTAAGGACGACCGGGGAGCTGTTTTTT
TRBJ2-6	TRBV7-3	-	-	CASSLWGLGHPSGANVLTF	TGTGCCAGCAGCTTATGGGGCTTAGGACACCCCTCTGGGGCCAACGTCCTGACTTTC
TRBJ2-1	TRBV5-1	TRBD2	-	CASSPGLAFNEQFF	TGCGCCAGCAGCCCGGGACTAGCGTTCAATGAGCAGTTCTTC
TRBJ2-5	TRBV20-1	TRBD2	-	CSARVQSGSSETQYF	TGCAGTGCTAGAGTTCAAAGCGGGAGTTCAGAGACCCAGTACTTC
TRBJ2-2	TRBV4-2	-	few	CASSQDPVGVQPGELFF	TGTGCCAGCAGCCAAGATCCTGTCGGGGTCCAACCCGGGGAGCTGTTTTTT
TRBJ2-1	TRBV27	-	-	CASSLLGAAGYNEQFF	TGTGCCAGCAGTCTTCTTGGTGCGGCGGGGTACAATGAGCAGTTCTTC
TRBJ2-1	TRBV9	-	-	CASSVEGGSYEQFF	TGTGCCAGCAGCGTCGAAGGGGGGTCGTACGAGCAGTTCTTC
TRBJ2-1	TRBV24-1	TRBD1	-	CATSDTFVSGGISYNEQFF	TGTGCCACCAGTGATACCTTTGTGTCAGGGGGTATCTCCTACAATGAGCAGTTCTTC
TRBJ2-1	TRBV29-1	-	-	CSVPSDIRENEQFF	TGCAGCGTCCCGTCGGACATCCGAGAGAATGAGCAGTTCTTC
TRBJ2-3	TRBV5-1	-	few	CASSLGSAGAISTDTQYF	TGCGCCAGCAGCCTAGGGTCCGCGGGGGCGATTAGCACAGATACGCAGTATTTT
TRBJ1-2	TRBV4-1	-	few	CASSQERQGYGYTF	TGCGCCAGCAGCCAAGAGAGGCAGGGCTATGGCTACACCTTC
TRBJ1-3	TRBV5-1	-	few	CASSLTWQGSSGNTIYF	TGCGCCAGCAGCCTGACATGGCAGGGAAGTTCCGGAAACACCATATATTTT
TRBJ2-1	TRBV7-3	TRBD2	-	CASSFSAGTYNEQFF	TGTGCCAGCAGCTTTTCAGCGGGGACCTACAATGAGCAGTTCTTC
TRBJ2-1	TRBV6-4	-	-	CASTLRGSRRNEQFF	TGTGCCAGCACCCTGAGGGGGTCCCGTAGGAATGAGCAGTTCTTC
TRBJ2-7	TRBV20-1	-	few	CSARVASSYEQYF	TGCAGTGCTAGAGTAGCGTCTTCCTACGAGCAGTACTTC
TRBJ2-7	TRBV24-1	TRBD1	few	CATSPHPGQGGYEQYF	TGTGCCACCAGTCCGCACCCGGGACAGGGCGGCTACGAGCAGTACTTC
TRBJ1-5	TRBV6-5	-	-	CASSVIVRSSYNQPQHF	TGTGCCAGCAGTGTGATCGTTCGCAGCTCTTACAATCAGCCCCAGCATTTT
TRBJ2-5	TRBV10-3	TRBD1	few	CAISPLDRAVETQYF	TGTGCCATCAGCCCGCTGGACAGGGCGGTAGAGACCCAGTACTTC
TRBJ1-1	TRBV4-1	-	few	CASSQEKEGIEAFF	TGCGCCAGCAGCCAAGAAAAGGAGGGGATTGAAGCTTTCTTT
TRBJ2-2	TRBV9	TRBD2	many	CASGSSGDTGELFF	TGTGCCAGCGGGAGTAGCGGGGACACCGGGGAGCTGTTTTTT
TRBJ2-2	TRBV30	-	-	CAWKGLTNTGELFF	TGTGCCTGGAAAGGACTAACGAACACCGGGGAGCTGTTTTTT
TRBJ2-3	TRBV5-1	TRBD2	many	CASSFSGGAGDTQYF	TGCGCCAGCAGCTTTAGCGGGGGGGCCGGAGATACGCAGTATTTT
TRBJ1-2	TRBV9	-	few	CASSVGYEGLGGYTF	TGTGCCAGCAGCGTAGGATACGAGGGGTTGGGTGGCTACACCTTC
TRBJ2-1	TRBV6-5	TRBD1	-	CASSYFLTGGLNEQFF	TGTGCCAGCAGTTACTTCCTAACAGGGGGGCTGAATGAGCAGTTCTTC
TRBJ2-2	TRBV12-3/TRBV12-4	TRBD1	few	CASSPRDRIYTGELFF	TGTGCCAGCAGTCCTCGGGACAGAATTTACACCGGGGAGCTGTTTTTT
TRBJ1-6	TRBV6-5	TRBD1	few	CASSPDRGHSPLHF	TGTGCCAGCAGTCCAGACAGGGGGCATTCACCCCTCCACTTT
TRBJ2-7	TRBV7-2	TRBD1	-	CASSPIRDSHREQYF	TGTGCCAGCAGCCCGATTCGGGACAGTCACCGCGAGCAGTACTTC
TRBJ2-1	TRBV7-2	-	few	CASSLLPYSYNEQFF	TGTGCCAGCAGCTTATTGCCATACTCCTACAATGAGCAGTTCTTC
TRBJ2-6	TRBV4-1	-	many	CASSQVWGGANVLTF	TGCGCCAGCAGCCAAGTCTGGGGTGGGGCCAACGTCCTGACTTTC
TRBJ2-3	TRBV5-1	TRBD2	few	CASSRLAVGGTDTQYF	TGCGCCAGCAGCCGACTAGCGGTAGGCGGCACAGATACGCAGTATTTT
TRBJ1-5	TRBV7-2	-	few	CASSLGGLPQHF	TGTGCCAGCAGCTTAGGGGGGCTGCCCCAGCATTTT
TRBJ2-2	TRBV11-3	-	-	CASSFRGGSTGELFF	TGTGCCAGCAGCTTCAGGGGCGGTTCAACCGGGGAGCTGTTTTTT
TRBJ2-2	TRBV3-1	-	-	CASSQDGARFGELFF	TGTGCCAGCAGCCAAGACGGGGCGCGATTTGGGGAGCTGTTTTTT
TRBJ2-2	TRBV4-1	TRBD2	-	CASSQDRAGVRANTGELFF	TGCGCCAGCAGCCAAGATCGAGCGGGGGTCCGCGCGAACACCGGGGAGCTGTTTTTT
TRBJ1-1	TRBV5-4	-	-	CASNFKGNPLGEAFF	TGTGCCAGCAATTTTAAGGGGAACCCCCTAGGTGAAGCTTTCTTT
TRBJ1-1	TRBV29-1	-	few	CSAAQGITEAFF	TGCAGCGCCGCACAGGGTATCACTGAAGCTTTCTTT
TRBJ2-3	TRBV19	-	few	CASTDGGGLSDTQYF	TGTGCCAGCACCGACGGAGGGGGCCTTTCAGATACGCAGTATTTT
TRBJ2-3	TRBV20-1	-	-	CSADLLSGTDTQYF	TGCAGTGCTGACCTCCTTAGCGGCACAGATACGCAGTATTTT
TRBJ2-5	TRBV20-1	TRBD2	few	CSAPRLAGGVETQYF	TGCAGTGCCCCGAGACTAGCGGGAGGCGTGGAGACCCAGTACTTC
TRBJ2-1	TRBV7-8	-	-	CASSDSVDEQFF	TGTGCCAGCAGCGATAGTGTCGATGAGCAGTTCTTC
TRBJ1-2	TRBV6-2/TRBV6-3	TRBD1	-	CASRGQSPYGYTF	TGTGCCAGCAGGGGACAGAGCCCCTATGGCTACACCTTC
TRBJ2-7	TRBV4-2	-	few	CASSLTVESYEQYF	TGTGCCAGCAGCCTTACGGTAGAGTCCTACGAGCAGTACTTC
TRBJ1-2	TRBV5-1	-	-	CASSPSGQKYGYTF	TGCGCCAGCAGCCCATCGGGGCAGAAATATGGCTACACCTTC
TRBJ2-1	TRBV19	-	-	CASRPGHLSYNEQFF	TGTGCCAGTAGACCGGGACACCTCTCCTACAATGAGCAGTTCTTC